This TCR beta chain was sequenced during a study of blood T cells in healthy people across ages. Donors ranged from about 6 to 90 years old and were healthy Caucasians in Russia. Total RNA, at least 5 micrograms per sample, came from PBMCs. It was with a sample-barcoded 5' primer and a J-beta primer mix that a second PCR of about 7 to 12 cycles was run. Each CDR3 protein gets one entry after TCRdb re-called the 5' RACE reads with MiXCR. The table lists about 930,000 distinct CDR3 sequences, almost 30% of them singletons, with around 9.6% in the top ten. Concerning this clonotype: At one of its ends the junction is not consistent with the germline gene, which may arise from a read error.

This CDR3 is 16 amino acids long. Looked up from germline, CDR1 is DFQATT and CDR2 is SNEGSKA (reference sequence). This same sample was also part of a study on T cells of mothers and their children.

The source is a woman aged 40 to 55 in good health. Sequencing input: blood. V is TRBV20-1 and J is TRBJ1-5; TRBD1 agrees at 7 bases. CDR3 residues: CSASSTGASSNQLQHF. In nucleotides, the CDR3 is TGCAGTGCTAGTTCAACAGGGGCGAGTAGCAATCAGCTCCAGCATTTT.